These 29 T cell receptor beta chains were sequenced from one sample in a study of T-cell reconstitution after alpha-beta-depleted transplantation in children. Preparation of the TCRbeta library used unique molecular identifiers. TCRdb re-called the PCR reads through MiXCR, storing one row per CDR3 protein. Seen here are about 540,000 distinct CDR3 sequences, 25% to 30% observed once, and the top ten hold just over 35%. The sequencing here drew on PBMCs, taken before TCRalphabeta/CD19-depleted stem cell transplant. The receptors were sampled from a boy in the first two years of life with Wiskott-Aldrich syndrome, due to receive a stem cell transplant.

In its sample, this clonotype was seen a few times. The V and J genes are TRBV12-3 or TRBV12-4 and TRBJ1-1; the D gene is possibly TRBD1 (5 bases). V lost 9 bases, J lost 4 bases, and 12 bases lay in between. The CDR3 covers 12 residues. The CDR3 is CASAPGTTEAFF. The CDR3, as DNA: TGTGCCAGTGCCCCGGGGACCACTGAAGCTTTCTTT.

The J gene is TRBJ2-6, the V gene TRBV28; no clear D gene. This CDR3 contains 14 residues. V dropped 7 bases and J dropped 0 bases, with 7 bases sitting between them. From germline, CDR1 is MDHEN and CDR2 SYDVKM. The CDR3 spells CASNAPSGANVLTF. CDR3 coding DNA: TGTGCCAGCAATGCCCCCTCTGGGGCCAACGTCCTGACTTTC.

As regards this clonotype: A read error may account for a junction end that differs from germline. V is TRBV5-1 and J is TRBJ2-5; 8 positions agree with TRBD2. CDR3 length: 12 amino acids. CDR1 SGHRS and CDR2 YFSETQ come from the germline V gene. The CDR3 protein is CASSFSGSETHF. Written as DNA, the CDR3 is TGCGCCAGCAGCTTCAGCGGGAGTGAGACCCACTTC.

This clonotype was found a few times. The rearrangement joins TRBV1 to TRBJ2-1; TRBD1, as called in the table, went unchecked against the DNA. TRBV1 is recorded as a pseudogene. The CDR3 is 18 amino acids. The CDR3 bases are TGCACCAGCAGCCAGGTCCCGGGGGGGCGCGCGGGGTACAATGAGCAGTTCTTC. It translates to CTSSQVPGGRAGYNEQFF.

This clonotype has a handful of counts. The CDR3: CATSRQADVLSYEQYF. The CDR3 DNA reads as TGTGCCACCAGCAGGCAGGCGGATGTTCTCTCCTACGAGCAGTACTTC. This chain uses TRBV15 with TRBJ2-7, with D unresolved. Germline values: CDR1 LNHNV, CDR2 YYDKDF (reference sequence). V was trimmed by 3 bases and J by 0 bases, leaving 15 bases between them. The CDR3 runs 16 residues.

The chain recombines TRBV20-1 with TRBJ2-7; no clear D gene. The CDR3 is 14 residues long. The germline V gene has CDR1 DFQATT and CDR2 SNEGSKA (reference sequence). Trimming removed 3 bases at V and 0 bases at J, with 12 bases between. The CDR3 loop reads CSASPPFASYEQYF. As DNA, the CDR3 is TGCAGTGCTAGCCCCCCTTTCGCCTCCTACGAGCAGTACTTC.

This clonotype turned up a few times. This chain connects TRBV20-1 to TRBJ2-3, with D unclear. The CDR3 consists of 11 residues. Trimming removed 3 bases from V and 6 bases from J, with 7 bases in between. CDR1 is DFQATT and CDR2 is SNEGSKA in the germline V gene (reference sequence). This CDR3 reads CSASVGDTQYF. DNA of the CDR3: TGCAGTGCTAGTGTAGGGGATACGCAGTATTTT.

The chain uses TRBV19 and TRBJ1-5; D gene ambiguous. The V and J ends lost 2 bases and 6 bases respectively, with 5 bases between them. This CDR3 region has 12 residues. Germline loops: CDR1 LNHDA, CDR2 SQIVND (reference sequence). The CDR3 DNA follows: TGTGCCAGTAGTATACACCGTCAGCCCCAGCATTTT. This codes for CASSIHRQPQHF.

The chain uses TRBV7-9 and TRBJ2-1, with D possibly being TRBD2 (6 bases). V dropped 5 bases and J dropped 2 bases, with 16 bases sitting between them. The germline CDR1 and CDR2 sequences are SEHNR and FQNEAQ (reference sequence). The CDR3 has 16 residues. The DNA of the CDR3 is TGTGCCAGCAGCGGGGGGAACGCCTACCCCTACAATGAGCAGTTCTTC. Translating it yields CASSGGNAYPYNEQFF.

This clonotype was counted at least ten times. The chain is built from TRBV7-3 and TRBJ2-1; TRBD2 might be the D (5 bases). CDR1 and CDR2 (germline): SGHTA, FQGTGA. V lost 5 bases and J 0 bases, leaving 11 bases between the germline ends. This CDR3 region has 15 residues. The CDR3 sequence is CASSPRRSSYNEQFF. DNA for the CDR3: TGTGCCAGCAGCCCCCGGAGGAGCTCCTACAATGAGCAGTTCTTC.

The V gene is TRBV4-1, the J gene TRBJ2-5; D not resolved. Germline CDR1 is MGHRA and CDR2 is YSYEKL. The CDR3 is made up of 14 amino acids. Trimming cost V 1 base and J 1 base, with 7 bases left between them. The chain's CDR3 is CASSQVGAQETQYF. The CDR3 DNA reads TGCGCCAGCAGCCAAGTCGGAGCCCAAGAGACCCAGTACTTC.

This clonotype was detected ten times or more. This chain links TRBV7-2 with TRBJ2-1, with D possibly matching TRBD1 (6 bases). Germline V gene sequence: CDR1 SGHTA, CDR2 FQGNSA. The CDR3 spans 15 residues. Between the trimmed V and J ends, which lost 0 bases and 4 bases, there was a span of 10 bases. The CDR3 bases are TGTGCCAGCAGCTTAGCACCGACAGGTTACAATGAGCAGTTCTTC. As protein: CASSLAPTGYNEQFF.

The chain carries TRBV15 and TRBJ2-7, with TRBD2 matching over 8 bases. CDR3 length: 13 residues. Germline CDR1 and CDR2: LNHNV and YYDKDF (reference sequence). Unmatched junction bases numbered 5, after V lost 5 bases and J lost 5 bases. CDR3 bases: TGTGCCACCAGCCGGGAGGGCCGGGACGAGCAGTACTTC. Translation: CATSREGRDEQYF.

The chain joins TRBV7-2 to TRBJ1-1, with a weak D call TRBD1 (6 bases). Germline V gene data show CDR1 as SGHTA and CDR2 as FQGNSA. The CDR3 covers 14 residues. V was pared by 5 bases and J by 0 bases, with 10 bases between. The CDR3: CASSRAGVNTEAFF. CDR3 bases: TGTGCCAGCAGCCGCGCAGGGGTGAACACTGAAGCTTTCTTT. Combining the CDR3 with reference TRBV7-2 and TRBJ1-1 gives the whole variable domain GAGVSQSPSNKVTEKGKDVELRCDPISGHTALYWYRQSLGQGLEFLIYFQGNSAPDKSGLPSDRFSAERTGGSVSTLTIQRTQQEDSAVYLCASSRAGVNTEAFFGQGTRLTVV.

This clonotype was observed a few times. The chain links TRBV6-1 to TRBJ2-1, with D hard to call. The CDR3 extends over 16 amino acids. Germline V CDR1 and CDR2: MNHNS, SASEGT. Deletions cut 3 bases from V and 8 bases from J, with 20 bases between. The chain's CDR3 is CASSDPIKELHHEQFF. CDR3 sequence (DNA): TGTGCCAGCAGTGACCCCATCAAAGAGCTGCACCATGAGCAGTTCTTC.

The V and J genes are TRBV4-2 and TRBJ2-1, with D uncertain. Per germline, CDR1 LGHNA and CDR2 YNFKEQ. This CDR3 is built from 15 residues. The ends were cut back, 0 bases at V and 9 bases at J, with 15 bases in the middle. CDR3 coding DNA: TGTGCCAGCAGCCAAGAGCGGTGGAGCTCCGGTGAGCAGTTCTTC. Translation gives CASSQERWSSGEQFF.

The rearrangement joins TRBV5-1 to TRBJ2-4, with D unclear. Germline CDR1 SGHRS, CDR2 YFSETQ. With 5 bases removed from V and 7 bases from J, the gap between germline ends came to 13 bases. The CDR3 consists of 13 residues. The CDR3 is CASSRENRNIQYF. CDR3 sequence (DNA): TGCGCCAGCAGTCGTGAAAACCGGAACATTCAGTACTTC.

This chain links TRBV7-2 with TRBJ2-1; possible D gene TRBD2, 6 bases. CDR1 and CDR2 from the germline V gene are SGHTA and FQGNSA. The CDR3 spans 15 residues. The germline V and J ends were trimmed by 1 base and 6 bases, with 13 bases remaining between them. CDR3 in DNA: TGTGCCAGCAGCTTAGGTTACGGGAGTGGCAATGAGCAGTTCTTC. As protein: CASSLGYGSGNEQFF.

The rearrangement links TRBV27 to TRBJ1-5, with D possibly TRBD1 on 6 matching bases. Trimming cost V 4 bases and J 4 bases, with 11 bases left between them. This CDR3 has 14 amino acids. CDR1 and CDR2 from the germline V gene are MNHEY and SMNVEV (reference sequence). CDR3 in amino acids: CASSSYRENQPQHF. In DNA, the CDR3 is TGTGCCAGCAGTTCCTACAGGGAAAATCAGCCCCAGCATTTT.

There are many counts of this clonotype. V gene TRBV5-1 combines with J gene TRBJ2-3, with 7 bases that match TRBD2. J lost 4 bases, V lost 2 bases, and 4 bases had no gene match. This CDR3 is built from 14 residues. The V gene's germline CDR1 is SGHRS and CDR2 YFSETQ. This CDR3 reads CASSLPGGADTQYF. As DNA, the CDR3 is TGCGCCAGCAGCTTACCGGGAGGTGCAGATACGCAGTATTTT. The variable domain in full, completed from reference TRBV5-1 and TRBJ2-3, reads KAGVTQTPRYLIKTRGQQVTLSCSPISGHRSVSWYQQTPGQGLQFLFEYFSETQRNKGNFPGRFSGRQFSNSRSEMNVSTLELGDSALYLCASSLPGGADTQYFGPGTRLTVL.

The rearrangement joins TRBV5-1 to TRBJ2-7, with no clear D. The CDR3 runs to 14 residues. The V and J ends lost 0 bases and 3 bases respectively, with 10 bases between them. Germline V CDR1 and CDR2: SGHRS, YFSETQ. The DNA for the CDR3 is TGCGCCAGCAGCTTGGTTGCGGTCGACTACGAGCAGTACTTC. Translated: CASSLVAVDYEQYF.

This chain joins TRBV7-2 and TRBJ2-5, with D perhaps TRBD2 (5 bases). With 1 base removed from V and 3 bases from J, the gap between germline ends came to 18 bases. CDR3 size: 17 residues. Germline V lookup: CDR1 SGHTA, CDR2 FQGNSA. The CDR3 loop is CASSLVKGLLGKETQYF. The CDR3, as DNA: TGTGCCAGCAGCTTAGTGAAAGGACTCCTCGGGAAAGAGACCCAGTACTTC.

J is TRBJ2-2 and V is TRBV7-9; 7 bases are a match to TRBD2. The CDR3 is 15 residues long. V gave up 2 bases and J gave up 6 bases; unmatched junction bases: 6. Germline CDR1 reads SEHNR; CDR2 reads FQNEAQ (reference sequence). The CDR3 bases are TGTGCCAGCAGCTTAAGCGGGGTAGCTGCCGGGGAGCTGTTTTTT. It codes for CASSLSGVAAGELFF.

The chain employs TRBV6-4 and TRBJ2-3, with 9 bases fitting TRBD2. With V trimmed by 4 bases and J by 0 bases, 8 bases remained unmatched. CDR3 length: 17 amino acids. The germline gives CDR1 MRHNA, CDR2 SNTAGT. The CDR3, as DNA: TGTGCCAGCAGTGTGCGGCCTAGCGGGACTAGCACAGATACGCAGTATTTT. Translated, it gives CASSVRPSGTSTDTQYF.

The chain carries TRBV7-2 and TRBJ2-1, with 11 positions matching TRBD2. The CDR3 extends over 17 amino acids. The V and J ends lost 5 bases and 7 bases, in that order; junction bases with no gene match: 13. CDR1 SGHTA and CDR2 FQGNSA come from the germline V gene. CDR3 region: CASSPRLAGRHRNEQFF. CDR3 DNA sequence: TGTGCCAGCAGCCCCCGACTAGCGGGAAGGCATAGAAATGAGCAGTTCTTC.

This clonotype was seen repeatedly, ten times or more. Mismatch with germline at one junction end may stem from a read error. Here the CDR3 DNA reads TGTGCCAGCAGCTTAGGTGGCAGAGCCTACGAGCAGTACTTC. Translation gives CASSLGGRAYEQYF. The chain recombines TRBV5-1 with TRBJ2-7; D gene unclear. The CDR3 loop spans 14 amino acids. Germline V gene lookup returns CDR1 SGHRS and CDR2 YFSETQ.

This clonotype was observed a few times. The chain is built from TRBV7-8 and TRBJ1-1; perhaps TRBD1 as D (5 bases). The CDR3 runs 15 residues. V was shortened by 1 base and J by 7 bases, with 16 bases between the two germline ends. Germline V gene data show CDR1 as SGHVS and CDR2 as FQNEAQ. This CDR3 reads CASSLVLSPGGEAFF. DNA for the CDR3: TGTGCCAGCAGCTTAGTTTTGTCTCCGGGGGGTGAAGCTTTCTTT.

J is TRBJ1-6 and V is TRBV5-1; D remains unclear. The CDR3 covers 14 residues. V lost 4 bases to trimming and J lost 7 bases, with 12 bases between them. Germline CDR1 SGHRS, CDR2 YFSETQ. CDR3 sequence reads: CASSPDPQNSPLHF. DNA of the CDR3: TGCGCCAGCAGCCCGGACCCCCAAAATTCACCCCTCCACTTT.

J is TRBJ2-1 and V is TRBV29-1; a possible D gene is TRBD1 (6 bases). CDR1 and CDR2 from the germline V gene are SQVTM and ANQGSEA. V gave up 4 bases and J gave up 6 bases, with 13 bases separating them. This CDR3 is built from 13 residues. The DNA of the CDR3 is TGCAGCGTTGCCGGGACACTGGTCAATGAGCAGTTCTTC. This translates into CSVAGTLVNEQFF.